This T cell receptor beta chain was captured in a study of cytomegalovirus exposure and HLA in healthy donors. Findings and caveats of the study: Reported results showed that the classifier diagnosed cytomegalovirus status with high specificity and sensitivity. In a later analysis, HLA-C alleles had the fewest associated TCRs, DRB1 alleles the most. Later analysis demonstrated an association between a missense DCLRE1C variant and TCR beta V- and J-gene trimming. An ancestry cluster, one associated with Asian ancestry, reportedly showed fewer N-insertions than the roughly 670-donor mean in a later analysis.

To note about this clone: Antigen: not known.

CDR3 length: 18 residues. J gave up 2 bases and V 0 bases, and 4 bases lay outside the gene matches. CDR1 SGHRS and CDR2 YFSETQ come from the germline V gene. The PCR was carried out with 60 Vbeta primers and 13 Jbeta primers. Libraries were prepared by immunoSEQ multiplex PCR; TCRdb keeps only in-frame clonotypes and omits some of them. The table includes approximately 99,000 clones, about four fifths detected once. The V gene is TRBV5-1, the J gene TRBJ2-1, with 14 bases identical to TRBD2. This receptor was taken from a middle-aged man in good health and CMV-seropositive. Sequencing was performed on PBMCs. CDR3 nucleotides: TGCGCCAGCAGCTTGGGGACTAGCGGGAGGAAAGCCTACAATGAGCAGTTCTTC. This encodes CASSLGTSGRKAYNEQFF.